This TCR beta chain was profiled in a study of T cell responses to AZD1222 COVID-19 vaccine. Study conclusions and caveats: Along spike, vaccine-associated CD4 TCRs were found throughout, with dominance at 160-218 and 743-854.

The CDR3 is 15 residues long. Only in-frame clones appear in the TCRdb table, and some are missing; sequencing was by immunoSEQ multiplex PCR. The sample has about 110,000 clones, just over 85% seen once. Points on this clone: Its antigen remains unknown.

The TCR sequence derives from an adult in good health. The chain couples TRBV21-1 to TRBJ1-3. TRBV21-1 is a pseudogene locus. Source: peripheral blood, taken on day 0 of AZD1222 vaccination. CDR3 coding DNA: TGTGCCAGCAGCAAAGGAAGACCCTCTGGAAACACCATATATTTT. This sequence encodes CASSKGRPSGNTIYF.